Following are 21 T cell receptor beta chains from one sample sequenced in a study of Ad26.COV2.S vaccination and SARS-CoV-2 variants. Indicated treatment: about 20 received Ad26.COV2.S at low or high dose, single or two shots; about five received placebo; per-sample allocation not given. Collection of the samples took place on day 63 after the first injection of vaccine or placebo. Sequenced by immunoSEQ multiplex PCR; TCRdb stores in-frame clones only, minus some. This repertoire shows 350,000 to 500,000 clones, less than 95% found once; its top ten account for about 4.1%. This sample comprised peripheral blood, obtained in a trial of Ad26.COV2.S vaccine versus placebo. The receptors originated from a person between 18 and 60 years old who received the Ad26.COV2.S COVID-19 vaccine or a placebo.

The chain employs TRBV27 and TRBJ1-4; a possible D gene is TRBD1 (5 bases). Deletions cut 5 bases from V and 8 bases from J, with 21 bases between. CDR3 length: 16 amino acids. Germline values: CDR1 MNHEY, CDR2 SMNVEV (reference sequence). The CDR3: CASSARLTARGEKLFF. The CDR3 nucleotides are TGTGCCAGCAGTGCGCGCCTGACAGCACGGGGAGAAAAACTGTTTTTT.

V usage is TRBV27 and J usage is TRBJ2-7, with D perhaps matching TRBD2 (6 bases). Germline V CDR1 and CDR2: MNHEY, SMNVEV (reference sequence). The CDR3 has 15 residues. Trimming left V 0 bases short and J 2 bases short, with 11 bases between. The CDR3 sequence is CASSLSGLMPYEQYF. As DNA, the CDR3 is TGTGCCAGCAGTTTATCGGGACTGATGCCCTACGAGCAGTACTTC.

The J gene is TRBJ2-7, the V gene TRBV5-4; the match to TRBD2 covers 9 bases. Germline values: CDR1 SGHNT, CDR2 YYREEE (reference sequence). This CDR3 contains 15 residues. The V gene end was trimmed by 0 bases and the J gene end by 7 bases; junction bases not matched to a gene: 8. CDR3 sequence reads: CASSLGSGRLREQYF. DNA of the CDR3: TGTGCCAGCAGCTTGGGTAGCGGGAGACTGAGGGAGCAGTACTTC.

The V and J genes are TRBV30 and TRBJ1-5; D remains unclear. This CDR3 region has 13 residues. Germline V gene sequence: CDR1 GTSNPN, CDR2 SVGIG (reference sequence). The germline V and J ends were trimmed by 0 bases and 5 bases, with 8 bases remaining between them. Here the CDR3 reads CAWSVRTDQPQHF. Written as DNA, the CDR3 is TGTGCCTGGAGTGTACGGACTGATCAGCCCCAGCATTTT.

This chain joins TRBV4-1 and TRBJ2-6; 13 nucleotides line up with TRBD2. The junction had 5 bases not matched to a gene; V was cut back by 5 bases and J by 4 bases. This CDR3 contains 17 residues. Germline CDR1 reads MGHRA; CDR2 reads YSYEKL. The CDR3 DNA is TGCGCCAGCAGCTCACTAGCGGGAGGGTCCGGGGCCAACGTCCTGACTTTC. As protein: CASSSLAGGSGANVLTF.

This clone was found a few times. This sequence joins TRBV19 and TRBJ2-2; possibly TRBD2 for D (5 bases). This CDR3 contains 15 residues. V was cut by 4 bases and J by 4 bases, with 13 bases left in between. CDR1 is LNHDA and CDR2 is SQIVND in the germline V gene (reference sequence). CDR3: CASSTLARSTGELFF. CDR3 nucleotides: TGTGCCAGTAGTACCTTAGCGAGATCCACCGGGGAGCTGTTTTTT.

This clone was observed once. The V and J genes are TRBV3-1 (or the pseudogene TRBV3-2) and TRBJ2-7; no clear D gene. CDR3 size: 17 residues. Germline loops: CDR1 LGHDT, CDR2 YNNKEL (reference sequence). With 0 bases removed from V and 4 bases from J, the gap between germline ends came to 19 bases. The CDR3 reads CASSQDPVGNSIYEQYF. The CDR3 nucleotides read TGTGCCAGCAGCCAAGACCCGGTGGGCAATAGTATTTACGAGCAGTACTTC.

This clone was recorded only once. The chain carries TRBV27 and TRBJ2-3; no firm D call. V lost 5 bases and J 0 bases, leaving 12 bases between the germline ends. CDR3 length: 15 amino acids. Germline V gene lookup returns CDR1 MNHEY and CDR2 SMNVEV (reference sequence). CDR3 sequence: CASSPLTASTDTQYF. DNA for the CDR3: TGTGCCAGCAGTCCCCTGACGGCTAGCACAGATACGCAGTATTTT.

V and J are TRBV9 and TRBJ2-3; 10 bases fit TRBD2. The CDR3 contains 18 residues. With V trimmed by 3 bases and J by 2 bases, 12 bases remained unmatched. Germline values: CDR1 SGDLS, CDR2 YYNGEE. The CDR3 protein is CASSAAMASGRPTDTQYF. The CDR3 bases are TGTGCCAGCAGCGCCGCTATGGCTAGCGGGAGACCCACAGATACGCAGTATTTT.

This clone was recorded at least ten times. The V and J genes are TRBV27 and TRBJ2-1, with D perhaps TRBD1 or TRBD2 (7 bases each). The germline V gene has CDR1 MNHEY and CDR2 SMNVEV (reference sequence). This CDR3 contains 17 residues. The V and J ends lost 4 bases and 6 bases respectively, with 22 bases between them. The CDR3 DNA reads as TGTGCCAGCAGTTCCCCCCACAGGGGAGGGGGCCGCAATGAGCAGTTCTTC. Its protein is CASSSPHRGGGRNEQFF.

The sample holds one count of this clone. The rearrangement links TRBV9 to TRBJ2-3, with 12 bases aligning to TRBD2. CDR1 is SGDLS and CDR2 is YYNGEE in the germline V gene. The CDR3 has 23 residues. V gave up 4 bases and J gave up 0 bases; unmatched junction bases: 24. CDR3 DNA sequence: TGTGCCAGCAGCTCAAGACAGGGGGCGGCTAGCGGGAGGGAGGACTCTAGCACAGATACGCAGTATTTT. Protein product: CASSSRQGAASGREDSSTDTQYF.

On this clone: The same CDR3 arises from other DNA sequences in this sample as well. The J gene is TRBJ2-7, the V gene TRBV27, with 7 bases that match TRBD1. Per the germline V gene, CDR1 is MNHEY and CDR2 is SMNVEV (reference sequence). Germline trimming cut 3 bases from V and 4 bases from J; bases unmatched to any gene: 0. The CDR3 consists of 12 residues. The CDR3 loop reads CASSLTGYEQYF. DNA for the CDR3: TGTGCCAGCAGTTTGACAGGGTACGAGCAGTACTTC.

The V and J genes are TRBV5-5 and TRBJ2-5; the D call may be TRBD1 or TRBD2 (7 bases each). The CDR3 spans 17 residues. Germline CDR1 reads SGHKS; CDR2 reads YYEKEE (reference sequence). V was clipped by 0 bases and J by 4 bases, with 19 bases between them. CDR3 bases: TGTGCCAGCAGCTTGGTCCCCGCAGGGGGAGGGGGAGAGACCCAGTACTTC. It specifies CASSLVPAGGGGETQYF.

The chain couples TRBV7-9 to TRBJ2-7, with D unresolved. Germline loops: CDR1 SEHNR, CDR2 FQNEAQ (reference sequence). The CDR3 spans 13 residues. Deletions cut 4 bases from V and 4 bases from J, with 11 bases between. The CDR3 reads CASSSPVGYEQYF. DNA for the CDR3: TGTGCCAGCAGCTCCCCAGTCGGGTACGAGCAGTACTTC.

On this clone: The sample carries other DNA sequences with the same CDR3. The rearrangement links TRBV12-3 or TRBV12-4 to TRBJ1-5, with no clear D. The V and J ends lost 2 bases and 4 bases respectively, with 6 bases between them. CDR3 size: 13 residues. The CDR3 sequence is CASSLPGNQPQHF. DNA for the CDR3: TGTGCCAGCAGTTTACCCGGGAATCAGCCCCAGCATTTT.

The V call is TRBV29-1, the J call TRBJ1-4; TRBD1 might be the D (5 bases). Trimming left V 6 bases short and J 7 bases short, with 12 bases between. The CDR3 totals 12 residues. CDR1 and CDR2 from the germline V gene are SQVTM and ANQGSEA. The CDR3, as DNA: TGCAGCGTCCGGGACGATGGTGAAAAACTGTTTTTT. The encoded protein is CSVRDDGEKLFF. The variable domain in full, completed from reference TRBV29-1 and TRBJ1-4, reads SAVISQKPSRDICQRGTSLTIQCQVDSQVTMMFWYRQQPGQSLTLIATANQGSEATYESGFVIDKFPISRPNLTFSTLTVSNMSPEDSSIYLCSVRDDGEKLFFGSGTQLSVL.

This chain connects TRBV15 to TRBJ2-3; D remains ambiguous. The CDR3 has 12 residues. Germline CDR1 reads LNHNV; CDR2 reads YYDKDF (reference sequence). V was shortened by 0 bases and J by 4 bases, with 2 bases between the two germline ends. The CDR3 DNA reads as TGTGCCACCAGCAGAGAGTCAGATACGCAGTATTTT. Protein product: CATSRESDTQYF. The full variable domain, completed using reference TRBV15 and TRBJ2-3, is DAMVIQNPRYQVTQFGKPVTLSCSQTLNHNVMYWYQQKSSQAPKLLFHYYDKDFNNEADTPDNFQSRRPNTSFCFLDIRSPGLGDTAMYLCATSRESDTQYFGPGTRLTVL.

The chain joins TRBV12-3 or TRBV12-4 to TRBJ2-2; D gene uncertain. Trimming cost V 3 bases and J 5 bases, with 7 bases left between them. This CDR3 comprises 13 residues. In nucleotides, the CDR3 is TGTGCCAGCAGTTTGAAATGGACCGGGGAGCTGTTTTTT. This codes for CASSLKWTGELFF.

V is TRBV3-1 (or the pseudogene TRBV3-2) and J is TRBJ2-3; 8 bases fit TRBD2. V gave up 3 bases and J gave up 5 bases; unmatched junction bases: 10. The CDR3 totals 16 residues. Germline-derived CDR1 and CDR2 are LGHDT and YNNKEL (reference sequence). The CDR3 sequence: CASSQPGLVSLDTQYF. The DNA for the CDR3 is TGTGCCAGCAGCCAGCCGGGACTAGTCTCCCTAGATACGCAGTATTTT.

The rearrangement links TRBV9 to TRBJ2-1; TRBD2 agrees at 9 bases. Germline V gene lookup returns CDR1 SGDLS and CDR2 YYNGEE. The CDR3 extends over 16 amino acids. The V gene end was trimmed by 4 bases and the J gene end by 1 base; junction bases not matched to a gene: 6. The chain's CDR3 is CASSLAGRGSYNEQFF. DNA for the CDR3: TGTGCCAGCAGCCTAGCGGGAAGGGGGTCCTACAATGAGCAGTTCTTC.

J is TRBJ1-2 and V is TRBV2, with D perhaps TRBD1 (5 bases). The germline V gene encodes CDR1 SNHLY and CDR2 FYNNEI. The CDR3 consists of 14 residues. V was pared by 7 bases and J by 4 bases, with 16 bases between. DNA for the CDR3: TGTGCCAGCACCGGTAAGGGGATCACCTATGGCTACACCTTC. Residues: CASTGKGITYGYTF.